This T cell receptor beta chain was found in a study of Graves' ophthalmopathy and Graves' hyperthyroidism. RNA transcripts were the source from which TCR beta CDR3 regions were amplified. RT-PCR with HTBI primers came first, then second-round multiplex PCR. TCRdb independently ran MiXCR on the multiplex PCR reads; one entry per CDR3 protein. The repertoire holds approximately 480,000 distinct CDR3 sequences, around 14% seen once, with about 10% in the top ten. In this sample, this clonotype turned up a few times. Looked up from germline, CDR1 is SGHNT and CDR2 is YYREEE (reference sequence). Trimming took 4 bases from V and 4 from J, leaving 14 bases between them. There are 14 residues in the CDR3.

J is TRBJ1-1 and V is TRBV5-4, with D perhaps matching TRBD1 (6 bases). Sequencing used blood. This receptor was taken from a woman aged 25 to 39 with Graves' ophthalmopathy. The CDR3 nucleotides read TGTGCCAGCAGCCCGGCATGGACAGCCACTGAAGCTTTCTTT. It specifies CASSPAWTATEAFF.